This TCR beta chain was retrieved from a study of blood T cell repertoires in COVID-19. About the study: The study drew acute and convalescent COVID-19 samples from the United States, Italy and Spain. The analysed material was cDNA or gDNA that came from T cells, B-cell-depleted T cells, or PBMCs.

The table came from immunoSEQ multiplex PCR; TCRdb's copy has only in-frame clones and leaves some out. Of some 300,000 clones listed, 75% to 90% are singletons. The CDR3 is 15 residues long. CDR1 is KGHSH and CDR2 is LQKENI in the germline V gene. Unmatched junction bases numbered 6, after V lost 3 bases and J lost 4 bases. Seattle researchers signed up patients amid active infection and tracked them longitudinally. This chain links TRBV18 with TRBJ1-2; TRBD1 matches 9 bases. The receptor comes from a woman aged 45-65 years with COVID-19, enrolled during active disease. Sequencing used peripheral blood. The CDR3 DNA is TGTGCCAGCTCACCCGGGACAGGGAATCTCTATGGCTACACCTTC. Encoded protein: CASSPGTGNLYGYTF.